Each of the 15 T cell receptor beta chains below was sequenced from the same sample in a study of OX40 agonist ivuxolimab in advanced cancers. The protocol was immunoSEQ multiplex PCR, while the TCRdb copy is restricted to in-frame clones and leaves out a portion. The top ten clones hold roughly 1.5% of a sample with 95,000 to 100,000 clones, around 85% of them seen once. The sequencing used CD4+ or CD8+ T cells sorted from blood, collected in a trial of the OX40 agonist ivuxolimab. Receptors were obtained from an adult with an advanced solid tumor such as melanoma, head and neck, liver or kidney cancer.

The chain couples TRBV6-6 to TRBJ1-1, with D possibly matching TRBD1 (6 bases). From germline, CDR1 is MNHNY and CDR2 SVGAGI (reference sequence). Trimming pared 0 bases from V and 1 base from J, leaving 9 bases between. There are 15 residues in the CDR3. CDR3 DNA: TGTGCCAGCAGTTACTCAAGGGGGACGAACACTGAAGCTTTCTTT. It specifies CASSYSRGTNTEAFF.

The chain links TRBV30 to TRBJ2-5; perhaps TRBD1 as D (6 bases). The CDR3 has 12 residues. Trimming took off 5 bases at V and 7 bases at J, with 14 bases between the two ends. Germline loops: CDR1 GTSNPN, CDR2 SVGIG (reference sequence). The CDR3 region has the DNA TGTGCCTGGTATCAGGGGTCACGGACCCAGTACTTC. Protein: CAWYQGSRTQYF.

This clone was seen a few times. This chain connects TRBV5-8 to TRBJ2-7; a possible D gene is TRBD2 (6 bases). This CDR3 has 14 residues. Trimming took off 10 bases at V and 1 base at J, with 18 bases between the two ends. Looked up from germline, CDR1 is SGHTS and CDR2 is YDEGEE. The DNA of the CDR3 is TGTGCCGTACGACGGGAGAGGGTTTCCTACGAGCAGTACTTC. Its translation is CAVRRERVSYEQYF.

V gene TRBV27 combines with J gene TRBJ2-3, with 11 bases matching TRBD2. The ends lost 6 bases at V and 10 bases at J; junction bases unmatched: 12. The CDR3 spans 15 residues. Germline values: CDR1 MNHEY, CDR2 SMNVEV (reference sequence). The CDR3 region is CASRTGTSGPLAQYF. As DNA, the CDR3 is TGTGCCAGCAGGACAGGGACTAGCGGACCCCTGGCGCAGTATTTT.

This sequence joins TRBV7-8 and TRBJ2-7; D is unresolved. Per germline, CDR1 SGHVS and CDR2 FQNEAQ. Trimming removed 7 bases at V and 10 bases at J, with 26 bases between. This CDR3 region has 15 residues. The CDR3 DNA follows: TGTGCCAGCACGACCGCTGGGCGCCCCTTGGTCCGTCAGTACTTC. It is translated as CASTTAGRPLVRQYF. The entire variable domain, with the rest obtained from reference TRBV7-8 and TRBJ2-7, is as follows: GAGVSQSPRYKVAKRGQDVALRCDPISGHVSLFWYQQALGQGPEFLTYFQNEAQLDKSGLPSDRFFAERPEGSVSTLKIQRTQQEDSAVYLCASTTAGRPLVRQYFGPGTRLTVT.

The CDR3 DNA is TGTGCCAGTAGTATGATCTCCGGGGAGCTGTTTTTT. Its protein is CASSMISGELFF. J is TRBJ2-2 and V is TRBV19; D ambiguous. CDR1 and CDR2 (germline): LNHDA, SQIVND (reference sequence). Trimming took 3 bases from V and 6 from J, leaving 5 bases between them. This CDR3 has 12 residues.

DNA of the CDR3: TGTGCCAGCACCAGGGACAGGTCTATGAACACTGAAGCTTTCTTT. Translating gives CASTRDRSMNTEAFF. The J gene is TRBJ1-1, the V gene TRBV6-6; TRBD1 matches at 8 bases. CDR1 is MNHNY, CDR2 SVGAGI, per germline (reference sequence). This CDR3 is built from 15 residues. The trim removed 7 bases at V and 0 bases at J, leaving 7 bases unmatched.

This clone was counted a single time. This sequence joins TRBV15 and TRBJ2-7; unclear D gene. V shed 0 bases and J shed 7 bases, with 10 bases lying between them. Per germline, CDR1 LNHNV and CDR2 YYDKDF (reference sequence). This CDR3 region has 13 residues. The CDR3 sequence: CATSRDMAGEQYF. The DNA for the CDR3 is TGTGCCACCAGCAGAGATATGGCTGGAGAGCAGTACTTC.

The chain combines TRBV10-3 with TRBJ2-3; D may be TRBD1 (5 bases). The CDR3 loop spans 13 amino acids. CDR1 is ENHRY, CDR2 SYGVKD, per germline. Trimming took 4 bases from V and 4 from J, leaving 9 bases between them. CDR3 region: CAISGGTADTQYF. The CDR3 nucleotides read TGTGCCATCAGTGGGGGCACGGCAGATACGCAGTATTTT.

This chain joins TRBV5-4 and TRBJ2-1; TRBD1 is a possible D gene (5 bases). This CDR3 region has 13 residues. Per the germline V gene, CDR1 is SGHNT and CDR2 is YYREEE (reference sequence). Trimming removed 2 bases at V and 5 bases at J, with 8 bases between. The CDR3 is CASSFRQNNEQFF. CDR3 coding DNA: TGTGCCAGCAGCTTCCGACAGAACAATGAGCAGTTCTTC.

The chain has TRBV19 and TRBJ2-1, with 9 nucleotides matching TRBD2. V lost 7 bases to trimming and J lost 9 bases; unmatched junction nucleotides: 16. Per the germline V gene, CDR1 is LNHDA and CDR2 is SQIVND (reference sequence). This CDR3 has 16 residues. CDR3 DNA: TGTGCCAGTACCTACTTCCCAGCGGGGGGCCGGAGTGAGCAGTTCTTC. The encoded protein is CASTYFPAGGRSEQFF.

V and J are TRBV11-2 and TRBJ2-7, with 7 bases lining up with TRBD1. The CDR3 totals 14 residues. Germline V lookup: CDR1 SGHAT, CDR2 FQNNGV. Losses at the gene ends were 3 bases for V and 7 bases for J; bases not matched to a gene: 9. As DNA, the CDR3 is TGTGCCAGCAGCTTGGGACCGATACAGGGGGAGCAGTACTTC. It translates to CASSLGPIQGEQYF.

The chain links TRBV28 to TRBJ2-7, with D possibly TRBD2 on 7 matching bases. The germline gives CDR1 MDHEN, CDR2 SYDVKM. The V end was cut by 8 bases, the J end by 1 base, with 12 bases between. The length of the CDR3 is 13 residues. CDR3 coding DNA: TGTGCCAGCGGGGGGGGGCCGTCCTACGAGCAGTACTTC. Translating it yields CASGGGPSYEQYF.

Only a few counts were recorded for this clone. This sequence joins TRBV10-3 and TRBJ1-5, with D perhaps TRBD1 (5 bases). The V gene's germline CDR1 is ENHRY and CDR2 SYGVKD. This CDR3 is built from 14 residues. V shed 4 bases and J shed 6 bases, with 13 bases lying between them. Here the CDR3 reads CAISAGGAGQPQHF. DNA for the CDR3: TGTGCCATCAGTGCTGGAGGGGCCGGTCAGCCCCAGCATTTT.

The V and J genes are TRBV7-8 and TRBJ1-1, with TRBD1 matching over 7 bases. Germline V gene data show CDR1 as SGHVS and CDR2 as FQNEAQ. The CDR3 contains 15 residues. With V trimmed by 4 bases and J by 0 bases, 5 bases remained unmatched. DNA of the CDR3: TGTGCCAGCAGCTCCTCCGGGACAGTGAACACTGAAGCTTTCTTT. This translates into CASSSSGTVNTEAFF.